This entry concerns a single TCR beta chain. The V gene lost 0 bases and the J gene lost 0 bases, with 5 bases spanning the gap. From germline, CDR1 is SGHTA and CDR2 FQGTGA. The CDR3 is made up of 14 amino acids. This sample is drawn from a study of graft-versus-host responses after intestinal transplantation. Profiled with immunoSEQ multiplex PCR; TCRdb holds only in-frame clones, not every one. Of fewer than 30,000 clones detected, 75% to 90% appear once; the ten largest clones hold 0.9% to 1%. V gene TRBV7-3 combines with J gene TRBJ1-1; D is ambiguous. Here the sequenced sample was PBMCs, taken roughly 69 weeks after intestinal transplant. This clonotype was sampled from a human patient who received an intestinal transplant, so some T cells may come from the graft donor. The CDR3 is CASSLTAVNTEAFF. For the CDR3, the DNA is TGTGCCAGCAGCTTAACGGCGGTGAACACTGAAGCTTTCTTT.